Shown below are 14 T cell receptor beta chains from a single sample sequenced in a study of T-cell reconstitution after alpha-beta-depleted transplantation in children. TCRbeta library preparation incorporated unique molecular identifiers. One entry per CDR3 protein, called by TCRdb with MiXCR from the PCR reads. The sample lists a few hundred thousand distinct CDR3 sequences, 9.5% to 10% occurring once. The starting material was PBMCs from the stem cell graft donor, obtained from the stem cell graft. These receptors originate from a human donor who donated a stem cell graft to a child with SCID.

The chain recombines TRBV7-9 with TRBJ1-1; no firm D call. Germline lookup yields CDR1 SEHNR and CDR2 FQNEAQ (reference sequence). V lost 1 base and J 8 bases, leaving 8 bases between the germline ends. The CDR3 runs 12 residues. The CDR3 DNA is TGTGCCAGCAGCTTAGGCAAAGTGGAAGCTTTCTTT. Translating it yields CASSLGKVEAFF.

This clonotype was counted between two and nine times. The CDR3 DNA reads as TGCAGTGCTAGAGAAAACTCGGGCCAGACCTCCTACAATGAGCAGTTCTTC. Protein: CSARENSGQTSYNEQFF. The chain employs TRBV20-1 and TRBJ2-1; D unclear. Germline V gene data show CDR1 as DFQATT and CDR2 as SNEGSKA (reference sequence). Deletions cut 0 bases from V and 0 bases from J, with 15 bases between. The CDR3 covers 17 residues.

The chain employs TRBV7-8 and TRBJ2-7, with 10 nucleotides matching TRBD1. The germline CDR1 and CDR2 sequences are SGHVS and FQNEAQ. The CDR3 covers 14 residues. V shed 2 bases and J 5 bases; nucleotides not matched to a gene: 3. Here the CDR3 reads CASSLTGTGDEQYF. CDR3 bases: TGTGCCAGCAGCTTAACGGGGACAGGGGACGAGCAGTACTTC.

With respect to this clonotype: Sequence at one end of the junction differs from germline and may be a read error. CDR3 residues: CASSYRTDVQEAQYF. CDR3 nucleotides: TGTGCCAGCAGCTACAGGACGGACGTCCAAGAGGCCCAGTACTTC. The V gene is TRBV7-2, the J gene TRBJ2-5; possible D gene TRBD1, 5 bases. CDR3 length equals 15 residues. CDR1 and CDR2 (germline): SGHTA, FQGNSA.

CDR3 residues: CSAPSGGHYEQYF. CDR3 nucleotide sequence: TGCAGTGCCCCGTCCGGGGGGCACTACGAGCAGTACTTC. This rearrangement joins TRBV20-1 to TRBJ2-7; the D gene is possibly TRBD2 (7 bases). The CDR3 has 13 amino acids. Germline V gene data show CDR1 as DFQATT and CDR2 as SNEGSKA (reference sequence). The ends were cut back, 6 bases at V and 3 bases at J, with 15 bases in the middle.

The genes are TRBV2 and TRBJ1-4, with a weak D call TRBD1 (5 bases). This CDR3 comprises 13 residues. The V end lost 5 bases, the J end lost 8 bases, and 12 bases lay between the germline ends. The germline CDR1 and CDR2 sequences are SNHLY and FYNNEI. The CDR3, as DNA: TGTGCCAGCAGTAACTTGGGGGGAGAAAAACTGTTTTTT. Residues: CASSNLGGEKLFF.

J is TRBJ1-6 and V is TRBV12-3 or TRBV12-4, with 7 bases lining up with TRBD1. There are 17 residues in the CDR3. J gave up 5 bases and V 5 bases, and 12 bases lay outside the gene matches. The CDR3, as DNA: TGTGCCAGCAGTGCCGGACAGGCCGCCCCCCATAATTCACCCCTCCACTTT. It yields the protein CASSAGQAAPHNSPLHF.

V gene TRBV7-6 combines with J gene TRBJ1-2, with D perhaps TRBD1 (6 bases). Trimming shortened V by 5 bases and J by 6 bases, and 19 bases separated the two germline ends. Germline V gene lookup returns CDR1 SGHVS and CDR2 FNYEAQ. The CDR3 runs 15 residues. The CDR3 DNA follows: TGTGCCAGCAGCCCCCCATGGGGGGGCGGGGATGGCTACACCTTC. This sequence encodes CASSPPWGGGDGYTF.

The chain uses TRBV7-8 and TRBJ2-7; a possible D gene is TRBD1 (6 bases). This CDR3 has 15 amino acids. V was trimmed by 3 bases and J by 0 bases, leaving 12 bases between them. Per the germline V gene, CDR1 is SGHVS and CDR2 is FQNEAQ. The CDR3 DNA reads as TGTGCCAGCAGCTTCGGGACACTGGACTCCTACGAGCAGTACTTC. This sequence encodes CASSFGTLDSYEQYF.

V gene TRBV21-1 combines with J gene TRBJ2-2. TRBV21-1 is a documented pseudogene. The CDR3 runs to 17 residues. The DNA for the CDR3 is TGTGCCAGCCTAAAGTACACCGACTTAGAGCACACCGGGGAGCTGTTTTTT. This translates into CASLKYTDLEHTGELFF.

In this sample, this clonotype turned up a few times. The chain carries TRBV6-5 and TRBJ2-5; TRBD2 matches at 7 bases. The germline V gene encodes CDR1 MNHEY and CDR2 SVGAGI. V lost 3 bases to trimming and J lost 3 bases; unmatched junction nucleotides: 10. The CDR3 totals 16 residues. The CDR3 here is CASSYSFGGSEETQYF. CDR3 sequence (DNA): TGTGCCAGCAGTTATTCGTTCGGGGGGTCGGAAGAGACCCAGTACTTC.

This rearrangement joins TRBV7-2 to TRBJ2-7; 14 bases are shared with TRBD2. The CDR3 length is 16 residues. The germline gives CDR1 SGHTA, CDR2 FQGNSA. Trimming cost V 5 bases and J 3 bases; bases outside gene matches: 6. The CDR3 nucleotides are TGTGCCAGCAGCCCCGAGACTAGCGGGGGGGACTACGAGCAGTACTTC. Protein: CASSPETSGGDYEQYF.

This chain uses TRBV21-1 with TRBJ1-1; the D call of TRBD1 is as the table states it, not checked on the DNA. TRBV21-1 is assigned pseudogene status. CDR3 size: 14 residues. For the CDR3, the DNA is TGTGCCAGCAGCAGTACAGGGGCTCATGGTGAAGCTTTCTTT. Its protein product is CASSSTGAHGEAFF.

This chain links TRBV5-5 with TRBJ2-7; possible D gene TRBD1, 6 bases. V was trimmed by 3 bases and J by 0 bases, leaving 13 bases between them. The CDR3 runs 15 residues. Germline lookup yields CDR1 SGHKS and CDR2 YYEKEE (reference sequence). The CDR3 DNA follows: TGTGCCAGCAGCTCGGGACACCCGAGCTCCTACGAGCAGTACTTC. Residues: CASSSGHPSSYEQYF.